This TCR beta chain was sequenced in a study of shared clonotypes between healthy human individuals. Germline loops: CDR1 SGHDT, CDR2 YYEEEE. Trimming left V 0 bases short and J 2 bases short, with 11 bases between. This CDR3 has 16 residues. On this clone itself: Its target is unknown.

Study-wide results and caveats: Around 5% was the fraction of naive CD4 clonotypes found shared across a handful of donors. Donor clonotype sharing was expected to depend on sequencing depth.

Every subset's genomic DNA went evenly onto several immunoSEQ plates. Under the authors' procedure: ImmunoSEQ only sent back junction sequences with no quality scores, so filtering was done differently. The repertoire was sequenced with immunoSEQ multiplex PCR; TCRdb's copy has only in-frame clones and lacks some. From that table come the V and J calls and clone size; the DNA was used to work out D and trimming. The sample contains 550,000 to 800,000 clones, roughly 91% of which appear only once. The source material was memory CD8+ T cells from PBMCs. The sample's subset: CD45RO+ cells pooled with CCR7-negative TemRA cells. The rearrangement links TRBV5-6 to TRBJ2-2; weak D call: TRBD2 (6 bases). This TCR was recovered from a man aged 18 to 35 in good health. Some clones in this sample may be carry-over from other donors' samples. The chain's CDR3 is CASSLVAGPNTGELFF. CDR3 bases: TGTGCCAGCAGCTTGGTGGCGGGGCCCAACACCGGGGAGCTGTTTTTT.